The 8 T cell receptor beta chains listed next were all sequenced from one sample in a study of T cells in narcolepsy. Sequencing used immunoSEQ multiplex PCR; TCRdb keeps in-frame clones, though not all of them. The sample holds tens of thousands of clones, approximately 80% seen once. Sequencing was carried out using CD45RA- memory CD4+ T cells from PBMCs. All receptors derive from a human donor with narcolepsy.

This chain joins TRBV5-6 and TRBJ1-6; TRBD1 is a possible D gene (6 bases). Trimming cost V 3 bases and J 7 bases, with 14 bases left between them. This CDR3 is 15 amino acids long. In germline, CDR1 is SGHDT, CDR2 YYEEEE. The CDR3 is CASSSSGRGNSPLHF. The CDR3 DNA reads TGTGCCAGCAGCTCGTCTGGCAGGGGAAATTCACCCCTCCACTTT.

This clone was seen a few times. This sequence joins TRBV27 and TRBJ1-1; tentative D call: TRBD1 (5 bases). CDR3 length: 15 residues. V gave up 5 bases and J gave up 1 base, with 14 bases separating them. In germline, CDR1 is MNHEY, CDR2 SMNVEV (reference sequence). The CDR3 reads CASSPGRGTNTEAFF. CDR3 bases: TGTGCCAGCAGTCCCGGACGGGGGACGAACACTGAAGCTTTCTTT.

This clone was detected a few times. V is TRBV6-1 and J is TRBJ1-6; TRBD1 matches 7 bases. Germline CDR1 is MNHNS and CDR2 is SASEGT. J gave up 10 bases and V 2 bases, and 14 bases lay outside the gene matches. The CDR3 runs 17 residues. The CDR3 nucleotides read TGTGCCAGCAGTGAATCCATTCTGACAGGGTTGAACTCACCCCTCCACTTT. Its protein is CASSESILTGLNSPLHF.

This chain joins TRBV27 and TRBJ1-2; D not resolved. V was cut by 6 bases and J by 5 bases, with 28 bases left in between. Looked up from germline, CDR1 is MNHEY and CDR2 is SMNVEV (reference sequence). This CDR3 comprises 18 residues. The CDR3 sequence is CASSSLWARRPRPYGYTF. The CDR3 DNA sequence: TGTGCCAGCAGCTCCCTCTGGGCCAGACGCCCCCGCCCATATGGCTACACCTTC.

The rearrangement joins TRBV6-5 to TRBJ2-1; D is uncertain. Trimming removed 11 bases at V and 4 bases at J, with 18 bases between. The CDR3 length is 14 residues. The V gene's germline CDR1 is MNHEY and CDR2 SVGAGI. This CDR3 is CASHMDVGYNEQFF. CDR3 nucleotide sequence: TGTGCCTCCCACATGGATGTTGGGTACAATGAGCAGTTCTTC.

The V gene is TRBV9, the J gene TRBJ2-7, with D perhaps matching TRBD1 or TRBD2 (5 bases each). Trimming removed 3 bases at V and 2 bases at J, with 15 bases between. Germline V CDR1 and CDR2: SGDLS, YYNGEE. The CDR3 has 15 residues. CDR3 region: CASSARGESPYEQYF. DNA for the CDR3: TGTGCCAGCAGCGCGAGAGGGGAGTCTCCCTACGAGCAGTACTTC.

This chain uses TRBV5-8 with TRBJ2-5; the match to TRBD1 covers 10 bases. The germline gives CDR1 SGHTS, CDR2 YDEGEE. The CDR3 totals 16 residues. J gave up 1 base and V 3 bases, and 6 bases lay outside the gene matches. CDR3 in DNA: TGTGCCAGCAGCTCGGGGACAGGGGACTTCCAAGAGACCCAGTACTTC. It translates to CASSSGTGDFQETQYF.

The rearrangement links TRBV18 to TRBJ2-5; D might be TRBD2 (6 bases). The V and J ends lost 3 bases and 1 base respectively, with 12 bases between them. CDR1 is KGHSH, CDR2 LQKENI, per germline. The CDR3 runs 15 residues. The CDR3 spells CASSPRTRGQETQYF. CDR3 sequence (DNA): TGTGCCAGCTCACCTCGGACGCGGGGCCAAGAGACCCAGTACTTC.